In its sample, the clone carrying this TCR beta chain is large. Time point denoted: sample taken at primary tumor resection. This entry belongs to a study of spatial heterogeneity in lung cancer. CDR1 is SGHRS and CDR2 is YFSETQ in the germline V gene. V was pared by 4 bases and J by 2 bases, with 13 bases between. This CDR3 has 16 amino acids. TCRdb redid the calling of the 5' RACE reads with MiXCR, one entry per CDR3 protein. The sample yields 550 to 850 distinct CDR3 sequences, about 16% seen once. This TCR was sampled from a male donor with early-stage non-small cell lung cancer. The sample was normal lung tissue next to the tumor, taken at surgery. The chain uses TRBV5-1 and TRBJ2-6, with D possibly TRBD2 on 5 matching bases. CDR3 sequence (DNA): TGCGCCAGCAGCGCGGACCCGGGGACTGGGGCCAACGTCCTGACTTTC. This sequence encodes CASSADPGTGANVLTF.